A single sample is the source of the 8 T cell receptor beta chains below, sequenced in a study of blood T cell repertoires in COVID-19. The protocol was immunoSEQ multiplex PCR, while the TCRdb copy is restricted to in-frame clones and leaves out a portion. The sample consists of 150,000 or so clones, around 93% of them appearing once. The sequenced sample consisted of peripheral blood. The receptor set was obtained from a man between 25 and 39 years old with COVID-19, enrolled during active disease.

This clone was picked up one time. The chain has TRBV15 and TRBJ1-5; D is ambiguous. V was clipped by 0 bases and J by 7 bases, with 7 bases between them. This CDR3 contains 13 residues. Germline CDR1 and CDR2: LNHNV and YYDKDF (reference sequence). The CDR3, as DNA: TGTGCCACCAGCAGAGACAGGTCGCAGCCCCAGCATTTT. This translates into CATSRDRSQPQHF.

V usage is TRBV6-5 and J usage is TRBJ2-1; 8 bases fit TRBD2. V shed 2 bases and J 4 bases; nucleotides not matched to a gene: 1. Germline CDR1 is MNHEY and CDR2 is SVGAGI. The CDR3 length is 14 residues. CDR3 loop: CASSYASGYNEQFF. The CDR3 DNA follows: TGTGCCAGCAGTTACGCTAGCGGGTACAATGAGCAGTTCTTC.

This chain links TRBV28 with TRBJ1-5; 10 bases are shared with TRBD1. With 4 bases clipped from V and 6 bases from J, the junction kept 9 bases outside the gene matches. Looked up from germline, CDR1 is MDHEN and CDR2 is SYDVKM. The CDR3 runs 16 residues. CDR3 in amino acids: CASSSPGQGMAQPQHF. The CDR3 DNA sequence: TGTGCCAGCAGTTCCCCGGGACAGGGGATGGCTCAGCCCCAGCATTTT.

The J gene is TRBJ2-5, the V gene TRBV7-3; 7 bases are a match to TRBD2. Germline-derived CDR1 and CDR2 are SGHTA and FQGTGA. The CDR3 consists of 15 residues. Trimming took 5 bases from V and 5 from J; bases not matched to a gene: 11. The CDR3 nucleotides are TGTGCCAGCAGCCCTGGGACTACCAGGGAGGAGACCCAGTACTTC. Amino acids: CASSPGTTREETQYF.

The chain combines TRBV18 with TRBJ1-1; 7 bases line up with TRBD1. The CDR3 contains 14 residues. Germline V gene data show CDR1 as KGHSH and CDR2 as LQKENI. The J segment lost 1 base and the V segment lost 4 bases, leaving 3 bases of the junction unmatched. The CDR3 reads CASSRDSENTEAFF. The CDR3, as DNA: TGTGCCAGCTCACGGGACAGCGAGAACACTGAAGCTTTCTTT.

This clone was seen more than once but under ten times. V usage is TRBV5-1 and J usage is TRBJ2-7, with 7 bases that match TRBD1. Germline CDR1 reads SGHRS; CDR2 reads YFSETQ. With 1 base clipped from V and 7 bases from J, the junction kept 11 bases outside the gene matches. This CDR3 has 15 amino acids. The CDR3 DNA reads as TGCGCCAGCAGCTTGATGGGCCAGGGGGTAGGTGAGCAGTACTTC. The encoded protein is CASSLMGQGVGEQYF.

This chain links TRBV21-1 with TRBJ1-2. TRBV21-1 is labeled a pseudogene. The CDR3 has 11 amino acids. The CDR3 DNA is TGTGCCAGGCAAGGAGATTATGGCTACACCTTC. Protein: CARQGDYGYTF.

The chain couples TRBV11-2 to TRBJ2-4; D unclear. CDR3 length equals 15 residues. Between the trimmed V and J ends, which lost 3 bases and 0 bases, there was a span of 9 bases. CDR1 SGHAT and CDR2 FQNNGV come from the germline V gene. The CDR3 sequence is CASSLGILAKNIQYF. The CDR3 DNA sequence: TGTGCCAGCAGCTTGGGCATCTTAGCCAAAAACATTCAGTACTTC.